Below are 23 T cell receptor beta chains sequenced from a single sample in a study of cytomegalovirus exposure and HLA in healthy donors. The PCR was carried out with 60 Vbeta primers and 13 Jbeta primers. Clones were read by immunoSEQ multiplex PCR, and TCRdb kept only the in-frame ones, dropping some. The sample yields around 140,000 clones, around 78% seen once. Material: PBMCs. These receptors all stem from a woman younger than 30 in good health and CMV-seropositive.

The chain carries TRBV4-3 and TRBJ2-6; no definite D call. This CDR3 is built from 14 residues. Trimming pared 5 bases from V and 4 bases from J, leaving 9 bases between. Germline assignment: CDR1 LGHNA and CDR2 YSLEER. The CDR3 coding sequence is TGCGCCAGCAGCTCCGCGGAGGGGGCCAACGTCCTGACTTTC. Amino acid sequence: CASSSAEGANVLTF.

V and J are TRBV15 and TRBJ1-3, with 10 bases identical to TRBD1. Germline assignment: CDR1 LNHNV and CDR2 YYDKDF (reference sequence). After removal of 5 bases from V and 1 base from J, the junction contained 5 bases not matched to a gene. This CDR3 has 16 amino acids. The CDR3 region is CATSHGTGVSGNTIYF. The CDR3 DNA follows: TGTGCCACCAGCCACGGGACAGGGGTGTCTGGAAACACCATATATTTT.

DNA of the CDR3: TGCGCCAGCAGCTCCGGGACTAGCGGGGGGGGCCTCGTATACAATGAGCAGTTCTTC. Translated, it gives CASSSGTSGGGLVYNEQFF. The rearrangement links TRBV5-1 to TRBJ2-1; 16 nucleotides line up with TRBD2. This CDR3 contains 19 residues. Losses at the gene ends were 3 bases for V and 4 bases for J; bases not matched to a gene: 10. Germline V gene data show CDR1 as SGHRS and CDR2 as YFSETQ.

The rearrangement joins TRBV28 to TRBJ1-4; no reliable D call. CDR1 and CDR2 from the germline V gene are MDHEN and SYDVKM. Trimming shortened V by 4 bases and J by 0 bases, and 9 bases separated the two germline ends. This CDR3 comprises 15 residues. CDR3 sequence reads: CASSSSITTNEKLFF. CDR3 nucleotides: TGTGCCAGCAGTTCTTCTATTACAACTAATGAAAAACTGTTTTTT.

The rearrangement joins TRBV5-8 to TRBJ1-1, with unresolved D. V was trimmed by 0 bases and J by 11 bases, leaving 14 bases between them. This CDR3 is built from 13 residues. CDR1 is SGHTS, CDR2 YDEGEE, per germline. The CDR3 DNA follows: TGTGCCAGCAGCTTGGCCGTGAGCGGTAGGGCTTTCTTT. This sequence encodes CASSLAVSGRAFF.

This clone was seen a handful of times. This chain connects TRBV5-1 to TRBJ2-2; D perhaps matches TRBD1 (6 bases). The CDR3 covers 15 residues. Trimming took off 2 bases at V and 7 bases at J, with 15 bases between the two ends. Germline CDR1 SGHRS, CDR2 YFSETQ. The CDR3 sequence is CASSFNRVGNGELFF. The CDR3 region has the DNA TGCGCCAGCAGCTTCAACAGGGTAGGCAACGGGGAGCTGTTTTTT.

The V call is TRBV7-9, the J call TRBJ1-2; D call uncertain. Trimming pared 4 bases from V and 8 bases from J, leaving 8 bases between. The length of the CDR3 is 11 residues. The germline V gene has CDR1 SEHNR and CDR2 FQNEAQ (reference sequence). In nucleotides, the CDR3 is TGTGCCAGCAGCTCCGGAGGAGGCTACACCTTC. Its translation: CASSSGGGYTF.

The chain joins TRBV28 to TRBJ1-4, with D unclear. Trimming shortened V by 4 bases and J by 4 bases, and 10 bases separated the two germline ends. CDR3 length: 14 amino acids. The germline gives CDR1 MDHEN, CDR2 SYDVKM. The CDR3 loop is CASSYGGLNEKLFF. In DNA form, the CDR3 reads TGTGCCAGCAGTTACGGAGGTCTTAATGAAAAACTGTTTTTT.

This clone was counted a single time. The chain uses TRBV18 and TRBJ1-6; 11 positions match TRBD1. With V trimmed by 3 bases and J by 10 bases, 5 bases remained unmatched. The CDR3 covers 15 residues. The germline CDR1 and CDR2 sequences are KGHSH and LQKENI. The CDR3 DNA follows: TGTGCCAGCTCACCGGACAGGGGGCTAGTCTCACCCCTCCACTTT. Translating it yields CASSPDRGLVSPLHF.

The V and J genes are TRBV15 and TRBJ1-4, with D possibly TRBD1 on 5 matching bases. Germline assignment: CDR1 LNHNV and CDR2 YYDKDF (reference sequence). V lost 1 base and J lost 0, with 18 bases in between. The CDR3 covers 19 residues. The CDR3, as DNA: TGTGCCACCAGCAGAGTTCTAATCGGGTTAGGGGCAACTAATGAAAAACTGTTTTTT. It specifies CATSRVLIGLGATNEKLFF.

The J gene is TRBJ2-3, the V gene TRBV6-4, with 10 nucleotides matching TRBD1. Trimming at V came to 4 bases and at J to 3 bases, leaving 4 bases not matched to a gene. Germline V gives CDR1 MRHNA, CDR2 SNTAGT. CDR3 length equals 15 residues. The CDR3 loop reads CASSVGTGDTDTQYF. CDR3 sequence (DNA): TGTGCCAGCAGTGTCGGGACAGGGGATACAGATACGCAGTATTTT.

The CDR3 DNA sequence: TGCGCCAGCAGCCAGACAGTATCAGGCAGTCGGTACAATGAGCAGTTCTTC. Translation gives CASSQTVSGSRYNEQFF. The chain couples TRBV4-3 to TRBJ2-1; D possibly corresponds to TRBD1 (5 bases). The CDR3 extends over 17 amino acids. Germline CDR1 reads LGHNA; CDR2 reads YSLEER. V was trimmed by 3 bases and J by 4 bases, leaving 19 bases between them.

The table lists this clone with a few counts. The rearrangement links TRBV5-1 to TRBJ2-3, with 7 bases aligning to TRBD1. Germline V CDR1 and CDR2: SGHRS, YFSETQ. This CDR3 spans 14 amino acids. The junction had 4 bases not matched to a gene; V was cut back by 4 bases and J by 2 bases. CDR3 residues: CASSLGQSTDTQYF. The CDR3 DNA is TGCGCCAGCAGCCTGGGACAGTCCACAGATACGCAGTATTTT.

The chain employs TRBV5-4 and TRBJ2-5; D call uncertain. The CDR3 contains 15 residues. Deletions cut 4 bases from V and 4 bases from J, with 17 bases between. Germline V lookup: CDR1 SGHNT, CDR2 YYREEE (reference sequence). CDR3 sequence: CASSQAPSYPETQYF. The CDR3 DNA reads as TGTGCCAGCAGCCAAGCCCCGTCCTATCCAGAGACCCAGTACTTC.

This chain uses TRBV28 with TRBJ2-5; TRBD1 is a possible D gene (6 bases). CDR3 length equals 13 residues. Trimming took off 5 bases at V and 5 bases at J, with 12 bases between the two ends. Germline CDR1 and CDR2: MDHEN and SYDVKM. In nucleotides, the CDR3 is TGTGCCAGCAGTCCCGGGACAAGTGAGACCCAGTACTTC. Its translation: CASSPGTSETQYF.

Comments on this clone: The sample contains more than one DNA sequence encoding this CDR3. The V and J genes are TRBV5-4 and TRBJ1-1, with a tentative D call TRBD1 (5 bases). CDR3 length equals 13 residues. The V gene's germline CDR1 is SGHNT and CDR2 YYREEE (reference sequence). With 4 bases removed from V and 3 bases from J, the gap between germline ends came to 10 bases. CDR3: CASSLKGDTEAFF. In DNA, the CDR3 is TGTGCCAGCAGCCTAAAAGGGGACACTGAAGCTTTCTTT.

This chain uses TRBV7-9 with TRBJ2-3; TRBD2 aligns across 10 bases. There are 18 residues in the CDR3. The junction had 9 bases not matched to a gene; V was cut back by 0 bases and J by 3 bases. CDR1 is SEHNR and CDR2 is FQNEAQ in the germline V gene (reference sequence). DNA of the CDR3: TGTGCCAGCAGCTTAGCCCCGGTGTCTAGCGGGGGTACAGATACGCAGTATTTT. Its translation is CASSLAPVSSGGTDTQYF. The full variable domain, its missing parts supplied by reference TRBV7-9 and TRBJ2-3, is DTGVSQNPRHKITKRGQNVTFRCDPISEHNRLYWYRQTLGQGPEFLTYFQNEAQLEKSRLLSDRFSAERPKGSFSTLEIQRTEQGDSAMYLCASSLAPVSSGGTDTQYFGPGTRLTVL.

The CDR3 reads CASSHGGAGQETQYF. CDR3 in DNA: TGTGCCAGCAGTCACGGGGGGGCAGGCCAAGAGACCCAGTACTTC. The V call is TRBV25-1, the J call TRBJ2-5; 8 bases fit TRBD2. The length of the CDR3 is 15 residues. Germline CDR1 reads MGHDK; CDR2 reads SYGVNS. V dropped 5 bases and J dropped 1; count of bases not matched to a gene: 6.

The V and J genes are TRBV13 and TRBJ2-7; 12 bases are a match to TRBD2. The germline gives CDR1 PRHDT, CDR2 FYEKMQ (reference sequence). The CDR3 has 16 amino acids. Trimming at V came to 2 bases and at J to 3 bases, leaving 5 bases not matched to a gene. The CDR3 is CASSLLTSGGRYEQYF. In DNA, the CDR3 is TGTGCCAGCAGCTTACTGACTAGCGGGGGCCGCTACGAGCAGTACTTC.

The V and J genes are TRBV11-2 and TRBJ2-7; maybe TRBD1 (5 bases). Trimming removed 1 base from V and 3 bases from J, with 13 bases in between. Germline CDR1 SGHAT, CDR2 FQNNGV. The CDR3 spans 15 residues. CDR3 DNA: TGTGCCAGCAGCTTAGGCACAGGTCTCCTCTACGAGCAGTACTTC. It is translated as CASSLGTGLLYEQYF.

The J gene is TRBJ2-6, the V gene TRBV6-1, with TRBD1 identical over 7 bases. Germline values: CDR1 MNHNS, CDR2 SASEGT. J lost 0 bases, V lost 3 bases, and 8 bases had no gene match. The CDR3 sequence is 18 residues long. The CDR3 reads CASSDPGTASSGANVLTF. For the CDR3, the DNA is TGTGCCAGCAGTGATCCCGGGACAGCGAGCTCTGGGGCCAACGTCCTGACTTTC.

V and J are TRBV5-1 and TRBJ2-7, with D perhaps matching TRBD1 (5 bases). CDR1 is SGHRS and CDR2 is YFSETQ in the germline V gene. V gave up 2 bases and J gave up 2 bases, with 14 bases separating them. This CDR3 has 15 amino acids. CDR3 nucleotides: TGCGCCAGCAGCTTATTGGACGACAGTCCCTACGAGCAGTACTTC. The encoded protein is CASSLLDDSPYEQYF. The variable domain in full, with the rest retrieved from reference TRBV5-1 and TRBJ2-7, is KAGVTQTPRYLIKTRGQQVTLSCSPISGHRSVSWYQQTPGQGLQFLFEYFSETQRNKGNFPGRFSGRQFSNSRSEMNVSTLELGDSALYLCASSLLDDSPYEQYFGPGTRLTVT.

This rearrangement joins TRBV14 to TRBJ2-1, with 8 bases identical to TRBD2. V shed 3 bases, J shed 5 bases, and the junction held 15 bases outside the gene matches. The V gene's germline CDR1 is SGHDN and CDR2 FVKESK. The CDR3 is made up of 18 amino acids. This chain's CDR3 is CASSQGRGGPVPHNEQFF. The CDR3 DNA follows: TGTGCCAGCAGCCAGGGACGGGGGGGCCCGGTTCCCCACAATGAGCAGTTCTTC.